The 25 T cell receptor beta chains below all came from one sample that was sequenced in a study of shared clonotypes between healthy human individuals. The method was immunoSEQ multiplex PCR; TCRdb's version includes in-frame clones alone and lacks a portion of them. Altogether around 980,000 clones are present, more than 75% being singletons, with the ten largest covering 0.6% to 0.75%. The sequenced material came from memory CD4+ T cells from PBMCs. As to subset: CD45RA-negative fraction. The receptor source for this set is a man between 18 and 35 years old in good health. Some clones in this sample may be carry-over from other donors' samples.

CDR3 protein: CASSQGGSQDYEQYF. Here the CDR3 DNA reads TGTGCCAGCAGTCAAGGAGGGTCCCAGGACTACGAGCAGTACTTC. The chain is built from TRBV28 and TRBJ2-7; D is possibly TRBD2 (6 bases). Germline V gene sequence: CDR1 MDHEN, CDR2 SYDVKM. The CDR3 totals 15 residues. Trimming left V 5 bases short and J 3 bases short, with 17 bases between.

This rearrangement joins TRBV29-1 to TRBJ2-5; 10 bases align to TRBD2. CDR3 length: 16 residues. Germline values: CDR1 SQVTM, CDR2 ANQGSEA. Unmatched junction bases numbered 8, after V lost 2 bases and J lost 2 bases. CDR3 nucleotide sequence: TGCAGCGTTGAAACAGGGACTAGCGTTGAACAAGAGACCCAGTACTTC. This encodes CSVETGTSVEQETQYF.

V and J are TRBV5-1 and TRBJ2-3; a possible D gene is TRBD2 (6 bases). The V and J ends lost 2 bases and 0 bases respectively, with 13 bases between them. This CDR3 has 16 residues. CDR1 SGHRS and CDR2 YFSETQ come from the germline V gene. This CDR3 is CASSFAGSGSTDTQYF. DNA of the CDR3: TGCGCCAGCAGCTTTGCCGGGAGCGGAAGCACAGATACGCAGTATTTT.

This clone was recorded only once. This chain connects TRBV15 to TRBJ2-5; D unresolved. Germline-derived CDR1 and CDR2 are LNHNV and YYDKDF (reference sequence). Trimming took 0 bases from V and 5 from J, leaving 10 bases between them. The CDR3 length is 14 residues. For the CDR3, the DNA is TGTGCCACCAGCAGAGATCCCGAGGAGGAGACCCAGTACTTC. Translated: CATSRDPEEETQYF.

This sequence joins TRBV5-1 and TRBJ1-1, with a weak D call TRBD1 (5 bases). Trimming took off 4 bases at V and 1 base at J, with 20 bases between the two ends. CDR3 length equals 17 residues. Germline CDR1 reads SGHRS; CDR2 reads YFSETQ. The CDR3 nucleotides are TGCGCCAGCAGCCCACTTTTCGTGGGGCTGAGGAACACTGAAGCTTTCTTT. Amino acid sequence: CASSPLFVGLRNTEAFF. Based on the CDR3 plus reference TRBV5-1 and TRBJ1-1, the full variable domain is KAGVTQTPRYLIKTRGQQVTLSCSPISGHRSVSWYQQTPGQGLQFLFEYFSETQRNKGNFPGRFSGRQFSNSRSEMNVSTLELGDSALYLCASSPLFVGLRNTEAFFGQGTRLTVV.

V usage is TRBV7-2 and J usage is TRBJ2-3, with a tentative D call TRBD1 (5 bases). V shed 2 bases and J shed 0 bases, with 9 bases lying between them. This CDR3 contains 15 residues. Germline loops: CDR1 SGHTA, CDR2 FQGNSA. CDR3 in amino acids: CASSLSGSSTDTQYF. The CDR3 region has the DNA TGTGCCAGCAGCTTATCAGGGTCAAGCACAGATACGCAGTATTTT.

The genes are TRBV11-3 and TRBJ2-1, with TRBD2 identical over 16 bases. The CDR3 sequence is 19 residues long. Trimming removed 5 bases from V and 0 bases from J; junction bases left unmatched: 7. Germline CDR1 SGHNT, CDR2 YENEEA. The CDR3 spells CASSPGTSGRASSYNEQFF. CDR3 sequence (DNA): TGTGCCAGCAGCCCCGGGACTAGCGGGAGGGCGAGCTCCTACAATGAGCAGTTCTTC.

This chain joins TRBV7-8 and TRBJ2-2; 7 nucleotides align to TRBD2. The CDR3 is 17 residues long. V shed 1 base and J 0 bases; nucleotides not matched to a gene: 5. The germline CDR1 and CDR2 sequences are SGHVS and FQNEAQ. The CDR3 loop is CASSLVGGRSNTGELFF. The CDR3 coding sequence is TGTGCCAGCAGCTTAGTGGGCGGGAGATCGAACACCGGGGAGCTGTTTTTT.

This chain links TRBV29-1 with TRBJ1-5; D is uncertain. The germline CDR1 and CDR2 sequences are SQVTM and ANQGSEA. V lost 6 bases, J lost 0 bases, and 6 bases lay in between. This CDR3 is 12 amino acids long. CDR3 sequence (DNA): TGCAGCGTCGGGGATAGCAATCAGCCCCAGCATTTT. This sequence encodes CSVGDSNQPQHF.

The V gene is TRBV30, the J gene TRBJ1-1, with 8 nucleotides matching TRBD1. Germline values: CDR1 GTSNPN, CDR2 SVGIG (reference sequence). The trim removed 2 bases at V and 6 bases at J, leaving 11 bases unmatched. The CDR3 is made up of 15 amino acids. CDR3 in amino acids: CAWSTQQGVRAEAFF. The CDR3 DNA reads as TGTGCCTGGAGTACTCAACAGGGGGTTCGGGCTGAAGCTTTCTTT. The full variable domain, completed using reference TRBV30 and TRBJ1-1, is SQTIHQWPATLVQPVGSPLSLECTVEGTSNPNLYWYRQAAGRGLQLLFYSVGIGQISSEVPQNLSASRPQDRQFILSSKKLLLSDSGFYLCAWSTQQGVRAEAFFGQGTRLTVV.

The DNA for the CDR3 is TGTGCCAGCAGCCAAGCCTCGACTAGCTTCGGCGAGCAGTACTTC. Its protein is CASSQASTSFGEQYF. The chain links TRBV9 to TRBJ2-7; 7 positions match TRBD2. V lost 4 bases and J lost 6; bases outside the gene matches: 13. This CDR3 region has 15 residues. From germline, CDR1 is SGDLS and CDR2 YYNGEE.

This clone has just one count. The J gene is TRBJ1-1, the V gene TRBV7-9; the D gene is possibly TRBD1 (5 bases). The germline CDR1 and CDR2 sequences are SEHNR and FQNEAQ (reference sequence). The V end was cut by 3 bases, the J end by 3 bases, with 14 bases between. The length of the CDR3 is 15 residues. In DNA, the CDR3 is TGTGCCAGCAGCTTCCAGCCTGGGGGAGACACTGAAGCTTTCTTT. It specifies CASSFQPGGDTEAFF.

For this clone: A far larger clone is off by one base, so a read error is likely. At the DNA level, this CDR3 is encoded by other sequences in the same sample as well. CDR3 region: CASSQTFPGTASGSTEAFF. In DNA, the CDR3 is TGTGCCAGCAGCCAAACTTTCCCCGGGACGGCAAGCGGGTCCACTGAAGCTTTCTTT. This sequence joins TRBV4-2 and TRBJ1-1; tentative D call: TRBD1 (5 bases). The V end lost 2 bases, the J end lost 4 bases, and 26 bases lay between the germline ends. This CDR3 has 19 residues. Germline CDR1 LGHNA, CDR2 YNFKEQ.

The chain combines TRBV2 with TRBJ2-5; TRBD1 agrees at 8 bases. Looked up from germline, CDR1 is SNHLY and CDR2 is FYNNEI. The ends lost 8 bases at V and 3 bases at J; junction bases unmatched: 5. CDR3 length: 13 residues. For the CDR3, the DNA is TGTGCCAGCGGATGGGGACAGGAAGAGACCCAGTACTTC. It yields the protein CASGWGQEETQYF.

CDR3 region: CASSLKGYYEQYF. The CDR3 nucleotides read TGCGCCAGCAGCTTGAAGGGCTACTACGAGCAGTACTTC. The chain carries TRBV5-1 and TRBJ2-7; D not resolved. Germline V gene lookup returns CDR1 SGHRS and CDR2 YFSETQ. CDR3 length: 13 residues. V lost 1 base and J 3 bases, leaving 8 bases between the germline ends.

The table lists this clone with many counts. The rearrangement joins TRBV28 to TRBJ2-7; no clear D gene. Germline values: CDR1 MDHEN, CDR2 SYDVKM. Deletions cut 4 bases from V and 9 bases from J, with 7 bases between. The CDR3 is 10 amino acids. The CDR3 DNA follows: TGTGCCAGCAGTTCTCACTGGCAGTACTTC. Protein sequence: CASSSHWQYF.

The genes are TRBV28 and TRBJ2-3; unclear D gene. V shed 5 bases and J shed 0 bases, with 18 bases lying between them. Germline V gives CDR1 MDHEN, CDR2 SYDVKM. This CDR3 contains 17 residues. The CDR3 nucleotides are TGTGCCAGCAGTCTAGAGTTTCTAAGGGATAGCACAGATACGCAGTATTTT. Protein product: CASSLEFLRDSTDTQYF.

The genes are TRBV5-1 and TRBJ1-1; perhaps TRBD1 as D (5 bases). The length of the CDR3 is 13 residues. Deletions cut 4 bases from V and 6 bases from J, with 13 bases between. The germline CDR1 and CDR2 sequences are SGHRS and YFSETQ. The CDR3 DNA follows: TGCGCCAGCAGCCTGGGGGACGTGGCTGAAGCTTTCTTT. Translating it yields CASSLGDVAEAFF.

The chain links TRBV4-1 to TRBJ1-2; 10 bases are a match to TRBD1. V lost 4 bases, J lost 6 bases, and 5 bases stayed unmatched. The CDR3 consists of 14 residues. Germline assignment: CDR1 MGHRA and CDR2 YSYEKL. As DNA, the CDR3 is TGCGCCAGCAGCCTACGACAGGGGGCGGATGGCTACACCTTC. It yields the protein CASSLRQGADGYTF.

The chain couples TRBV7-2 to TRBJ1-3; possible D gene TRBD1, 5 bases. This CDR3 contains 14 residues. CDR1 is SGHTA, CDR2 FQGNSA, per germline. Trimming cost V 5 bases and J 6 bases, with 14 bases left between them. The DNA for the CDR3 is TGTGCCAGCAGCCTCAGGGCCGGGGAAAACACCATATATTTT. Translated: CASSLRAGENTIYF.

This clone was seen only once. This rearrangement joins TRBV6-1 to TRBJ1-2, with D perhaps matching TRBD1 (6 bases). This CDR3 is 15 amino acids long. Trimming removed 1 base from V and 2 bases from J, with 11 bases in between. CDR1 is MNHNS, CDR2 SASEGT, per germline. CDR3 protein: CASSEGGLKNYGYTF. CDR3 sequence (DNA): TGTGCCAGCAGTGAAGGGGGGCTTAAAAACTATGGCTACACCTTC.

In the case of this clone: Other nucleotide sequences in the sample specify the same CDR3. The rearrangement links TRBV9 to TRBJ1-5; TRBD1 might be the D (5 bases). V was clipped by 0 bases and J by 2 bases, with 9 bases between them. The CDR3 contains 15 residues. Germline V gene sequence: CDR1 SGDLS, CDR2 YYNGEE. CDR3 coding DNA: TGTGCCAGCAGCGTAGAACCGGGGGGCAATCAGCCCCAGCATTTT. This gives the protein CASSVEPGGNQPQHF.

The V call is TRBV7-2, the J call TRBJ2-5, with D unclear. V was cut by 6 bases and J by 1 base, with 6 bases left in between. Germline V gene lookup returns CDR1 SGHTA and CDR2 FQGNSA. The CDR3 contains 12 residues. CDR3 in amino acids: CASSGSQETQYF. CDR3 nucleotides: TGTGCCAGCAGTGGCAGCCAAGAGACCCAGTACTTC.

V and J are TRBV30 and TRBJ1-2; no definite D call. The CDR3 totals 14 residues. Germline CDR1 reads GTSNPN; CDR2 reads SVGIG (reference sequence). V was shortened by 1 base and J by 1 base, with 10 bases between the two germline ends. The CDR3, as DNA: TGTGCCTGGAGTGGCACAGTCTTTAACTATGGCTACACCTTC. As protein: CAWSGTVFNYGYTF.

This clone has a single count. The chain recombines TRBV2 with TRBJ1-1; D is undetermined. Trimming took off 6 bases at V and 3 bases at J, with 11 bases between the two ends. The CDR3 runs 13 residues. From germline, CDR1 is SNHLY and CDR2 FYNNEI. DNA for the CDR3: TGTGCCAGCAGCCCTACAGCGGACACTGAAGCTTTCTTT. Residues: CASSPTADTEAFF. Using reference TRBV2 and TRBJ1-1 for the parts outside the CDR3, the full variable domain is EPEVTQTPSHQVTQMGQEVILRCVPISNHLYFYWYRQILGQKVEFLVSFYNNEISEKSEIFDDQFSVERPDGSNFTLKIRSTKLEDSAMYFCASSPTADTEAFFGQGTRLTVV.